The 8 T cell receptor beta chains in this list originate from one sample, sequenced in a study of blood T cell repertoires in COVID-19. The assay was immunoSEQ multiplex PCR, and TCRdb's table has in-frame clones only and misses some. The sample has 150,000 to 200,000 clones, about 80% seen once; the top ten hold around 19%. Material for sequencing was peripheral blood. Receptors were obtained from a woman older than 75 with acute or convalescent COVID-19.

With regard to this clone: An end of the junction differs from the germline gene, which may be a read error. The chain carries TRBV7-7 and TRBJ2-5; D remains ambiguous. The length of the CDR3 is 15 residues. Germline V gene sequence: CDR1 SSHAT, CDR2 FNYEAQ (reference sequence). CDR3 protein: CASSLSPTTTETQYF. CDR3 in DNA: TGTGCTAGCAGCTTATCGCCCACTACGACTGAGACCCAGTACTTC.

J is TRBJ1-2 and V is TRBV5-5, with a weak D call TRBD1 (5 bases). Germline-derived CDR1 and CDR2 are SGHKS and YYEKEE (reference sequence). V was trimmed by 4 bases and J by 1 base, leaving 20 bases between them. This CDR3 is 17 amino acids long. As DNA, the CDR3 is TGTGCCAGCAGCCCAACCCTGGACAACTACTTTAACTATGGCTACACCTTC. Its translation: CASSPTLDNYFNYGYTF.

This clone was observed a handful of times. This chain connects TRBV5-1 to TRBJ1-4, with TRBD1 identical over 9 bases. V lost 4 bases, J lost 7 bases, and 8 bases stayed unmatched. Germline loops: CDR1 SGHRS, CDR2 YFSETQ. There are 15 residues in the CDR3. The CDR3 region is CASSRGTGRSEKLFF. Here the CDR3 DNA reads TGCGCCAGCAGCCGAGGGACAGGGAGGAGTGAAAAACTGTTTTTT.

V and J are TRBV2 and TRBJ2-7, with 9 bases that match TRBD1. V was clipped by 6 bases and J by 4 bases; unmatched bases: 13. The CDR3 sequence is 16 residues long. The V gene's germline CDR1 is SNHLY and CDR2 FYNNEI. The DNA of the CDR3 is TGTGCCAGCAGGGATGGGACAGGGAAAAAGTATTACGAGCAGTACTTC. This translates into CASRDGTGKKYYEQYF. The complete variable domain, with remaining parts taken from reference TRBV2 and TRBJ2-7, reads EPEVTQTPSHQVTQMGQEVILRCVPISNHLYFYWYRQILGQKVEFLVSFYNNEISEKSEIFDDQFSVERPDGSNFTLKIRSTKLEDSAMYFCASRDGTGKKYYEQYFGPGTRLTVT.

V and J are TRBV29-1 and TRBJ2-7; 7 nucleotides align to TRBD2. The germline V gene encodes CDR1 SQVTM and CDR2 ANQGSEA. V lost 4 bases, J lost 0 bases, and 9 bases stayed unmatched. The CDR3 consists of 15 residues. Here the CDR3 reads CSVAGGTLSSYEQYF. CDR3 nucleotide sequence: TGCAGCGTTGCCGGGGGGACGTTGAGCTCCTACGAGCAGTACTTC.

The chain's CDR3 is CASSLVSGSTETQYF. The CDR3 DNA is TGTGCCAGCAGCTTGGTAAGCGGGAGCACAGAGACCCAGTACTTC. The V and J genes are TRBV7-9 and TRBJ2-5; TRBD2 matches at 8 bases. CDR1 and CDR2 (germline): SEHNR, FQNEAQ (reference sequence). J was trimmed by 4 bases and V by 3 bases; bases with no gene match: 7. The CDR3 covers 15 residues.

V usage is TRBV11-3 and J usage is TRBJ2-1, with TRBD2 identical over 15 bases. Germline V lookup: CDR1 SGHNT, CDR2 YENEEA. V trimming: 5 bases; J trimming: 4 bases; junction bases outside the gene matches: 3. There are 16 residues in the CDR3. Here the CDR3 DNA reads TGTGCCAGCAGCGGACTAGCGGGGGGGCGGTACAATGAGCAGTTCTTC. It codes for CASSGLAGGRYNEQFF.

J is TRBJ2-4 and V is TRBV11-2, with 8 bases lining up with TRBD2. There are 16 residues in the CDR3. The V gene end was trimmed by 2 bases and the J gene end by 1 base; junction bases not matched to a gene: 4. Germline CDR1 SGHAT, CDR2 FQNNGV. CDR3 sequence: CASSLFSGTAKNIQYF. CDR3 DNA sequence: TGTGCCAGCAGCTTATTTAGCGGGACGGCCAAAAACATTCAGTACTTC.